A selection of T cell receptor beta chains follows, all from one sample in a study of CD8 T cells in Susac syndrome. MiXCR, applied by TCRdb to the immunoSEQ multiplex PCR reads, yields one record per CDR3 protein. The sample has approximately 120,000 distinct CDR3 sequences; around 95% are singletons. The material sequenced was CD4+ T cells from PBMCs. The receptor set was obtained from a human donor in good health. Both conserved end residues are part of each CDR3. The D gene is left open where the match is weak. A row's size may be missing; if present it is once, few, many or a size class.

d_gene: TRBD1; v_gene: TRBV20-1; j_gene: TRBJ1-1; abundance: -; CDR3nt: TGCAGTGCTAGGGACAGGGGGCGAGAAGCTTTCTTT; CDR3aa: CSARDRGREAFF
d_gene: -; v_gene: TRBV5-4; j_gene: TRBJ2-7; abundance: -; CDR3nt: TGTGCCAGCAGCCGAACTACAGGGAGACGGTCCTACGAGCAGTACTTC; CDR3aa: CASSRTTGRRSYEQYF
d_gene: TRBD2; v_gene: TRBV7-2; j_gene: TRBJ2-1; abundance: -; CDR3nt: TGTGCCAGCAGCCCCGCGGGGGGACCCTACAATGAGCAGTTCTTC; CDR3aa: CASSPAGGPYNEQFF
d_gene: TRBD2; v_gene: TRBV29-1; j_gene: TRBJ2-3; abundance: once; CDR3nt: TGCAGCGTTGCCGGGACTAGCGGGAGGTTTGACGATACGCAGTATTTT; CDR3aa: CSVAGTSGRFDDTQYF
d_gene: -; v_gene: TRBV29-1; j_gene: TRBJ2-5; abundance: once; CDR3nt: TGCAGCGTCGGGTTACCTGGTGGCCAAGAGACCCAGTACTTC; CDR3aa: CSVGLPGGQETQYF
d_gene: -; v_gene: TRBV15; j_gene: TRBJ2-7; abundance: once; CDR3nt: TGTGCCACCAGCAGAGTGCGGTTTCAGGGCTACGAGCAGTACTTC; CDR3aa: CATSRVRFQGYEQYF
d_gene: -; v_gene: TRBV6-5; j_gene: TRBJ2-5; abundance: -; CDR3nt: TGTGCCAGCACTCTGGGGGAGACCCAGTACTTC; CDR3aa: CASTLGETQYF
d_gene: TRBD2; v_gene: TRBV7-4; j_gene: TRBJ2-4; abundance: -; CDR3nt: TGTGCCAGCAGCCCCACCTGGGCTAGCGGGAGAAAGTGGACCAAAAACATTCAGTACTTC; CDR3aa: CASSPTWASGRKWTKNIQYF
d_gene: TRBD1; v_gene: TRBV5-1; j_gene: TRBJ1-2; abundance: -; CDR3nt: TGCGCCAGCAGTTCCGGACAGGCGATCTATGGCTACACCTTC; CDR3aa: CASSSGQAIYGYTF
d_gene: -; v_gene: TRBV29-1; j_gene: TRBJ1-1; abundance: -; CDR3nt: TGCAGCGTTGAAGGGGGGCCCCAGAGGCGAATGAACACTGAAGCTTTCTTT; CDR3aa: CSVEGGPQRRMNTEAFF
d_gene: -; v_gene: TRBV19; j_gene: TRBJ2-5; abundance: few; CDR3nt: TGTGCCAGTAGCTTTCAGGGGCAAGAGACCCAGTACTTC; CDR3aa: CASSFQGQETQYF
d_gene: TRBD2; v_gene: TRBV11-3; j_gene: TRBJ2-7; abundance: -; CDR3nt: TGTGCCAGCAGCTCGGGACTAGCGGGAGTACTTGGGGAGCAGTACTTC; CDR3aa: CASSSGLAGVLGEQYF
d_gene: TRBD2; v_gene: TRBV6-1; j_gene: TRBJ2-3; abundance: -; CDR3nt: TGTGCCAGCAGACCCACTAGCGGTACCAGCACAGATACGCAGTATTTT; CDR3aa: CASRPTSGTSTDTQYF
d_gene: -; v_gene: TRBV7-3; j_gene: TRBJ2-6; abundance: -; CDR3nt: TGTGCCAGCAGCTCTAGCTCTGGGGCCAACGTCCTGACTTTC; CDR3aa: CASSSSSGANVLTF
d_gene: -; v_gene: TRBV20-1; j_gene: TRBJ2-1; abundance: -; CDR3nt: TGCAGTGCTGGCCGGGACGGACGGTTCTTC; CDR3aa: CSAGRDGRFF